These T cell receptor beta chains were read from a single sample in a study of cytomegalovirus exposure and HLA in healthy donors. The protocol was immunoSEQ multiplex PCR, while the TCRdb copy is restricted to in-frame clones and leaves out a portion. The sample contains approximately 100,000 clones, around 74% of which appear only once. Sequencing was performed on PBMCs. All receptors derive from a male donor in good health and CMV-seronegative. CDR3s include the opening cysteine and the closing phenylalanine or tryptophan. A D gene is named only where the DNA matches it firmly. The size field is filled for only some rows; it gives once, few, many or a size class.

v_call	j_call	clone_size	d_call	cdr3_aa	cdr3_nt
TRBV28	TRBJ1-5	-	-	CASSWDMNQPQHF	TGTGCCAGCAGTTGGGACATGAATCAGCCCCAGCATTTT
TRBV9	TRBJ2-7	-	TRBD2	CASSRAGGPNEQYF	TGTGCCAGCAGTCGGGCGGGAGGGCCCAACGAGCAGTACTTC
TRBV28	TRBJ1-5	-	TRBD1	CASSLDREVQPQHF	TGTGCCAGCAGTTTGGACAGGGAGGTTCAGCCCCAGCATTTT
TRBV28	TRBJ2-1	-	-	CASSRPKGFTYEQFF	TGTGCCAGCAGTCGTCCTAAGGGGTTTACCTATGAGCAGTTCTTC
TRBV10-3	TRBJ2-7	-	-	CAISDSRSVYEQYF	TGTGCCATCAGTGACTCGAGGTCGGTCTACGAGCAGTACTTC
TRBV19	TRBJ2-2	once	-	CASRWGVDTGELFF	TGTGCCAGTCGGTGGGGAGTGGACACCGGGGAGCTGTTTTTT
TRBV9	TRBJ1-1	-	-	CASGPALRGTEAFF	TGTGCCAGCGGTCCGGCCCTCCGGGGCACTGAAGCTTTCTTT
TRBV11-3	TRBJ2-1	many	TRBD2	CASSFGGRSYNEQFF	TGTGCCAGCAGCTTTGGCGGGAGGTCCTACAATGAGCAGTTCTTC
TRBV9	TRBJ2-3	few	-	CASSVSRSTDTQYF	TGTGCCAGCAGCGTCAGCAGGTCCACAGATACGCAGTATTTT
TRBV5-1	TRBJ1-4	-	TRBD1	CASSSPLDREGDEKLFF	TGCGCCAGCAGCTCGCCCCTGGACAGGGAAGGAGATGAAAAACTGTTTTTT
TRBV12-1	TRBJ2-1	-	-	CASRHRDRGRREQFF	TGTGCCAGCAGACACCGGGACAGGGGGCGGCGAGAGCAGTTCTTC
TRBV19	TRBJ1-4	-	TRBD1	CASWSGRGHEKLFF	TGTGCCAGTTGGTCGGGCAGGGGGCATGAAAAACTGTTTTTT
TRBV5-5	TRBJ1-2	-	-	CASTLGSRGRGLYGYTF	TGTGCCAGCACCCTGGGCAGTCGCGGTAGGGGGTTGTATGGCTACACCTTC
TRBV7-2	TRBJ2-7	-	TRBD1	CASNPGQGLSYEQYF	TGTGCCAGCAACCCGGGACAGGGTTTATCTTACGAGCAGTACTTC
TRBV28	TRBJ1-5	-	-	CASSPGGVQPQHF	TGTGCCAGCAGTCCCGGGGGGGTTCAGCCCCAGCATTTT
TRBV2	TRBJ2-1	few	TRBD1	CASSEDRSSYNEQFF	TGTGCCAGCAGTGAGGACAGGAGCTCCTACAATGAGCAGTTCTTC
TRBV7-9	TRBJ2-5	-	TRBD2	CASSELAGGYRETQYF	TGTGCCAGCAGTGAGCTAGCGGGAGGGTACAGGGAGACCCAGTACTTC
TRBV5-4	TRBJ2-1	-	TRBD1	CASSAGTGSYNEQFF	TGTGCCAGCAGCGCCGGGACAGGCTCCTACAATGAGCAGTTCTTC
TRBV6-4	TRBJ2-1	-	-	CASSPRGSSYNEQFF	TGTGCCAGCAGTCCCCGGGGGAGCTCCTACAATGAGCAGTTCTTC
TRBV11-2	TRBJ2-5	-	-	CASSLDSGYQETQYF	TGTGCCAGCAGCTTAGATTCAGGGTACCAAGAGACCCAGTACTTC
TRBV7-3	TRBJ2-2	-	TRBD2	CASRLGGATGELFF	TGTGCCAGCAGATTGGGAGGGGCCACCGGGGAGCTGTTTTTT
TRBV14	TRBJ1-2	few	-	CASSQIGVGYTF	TGTGCCAGCAGCCAAATCGGGGTCGGCTACACCTTC
TRBV30	TRBJ2-1	-	TRBD2	CAWSSGTSGRNEQFF	TGTGCCTGGAGTTCCGGGACTAGCGGGAGAAATGAGCAGTTCTTC
TRBV19	TRBJ2-1	few	-	CASTKGYAGEQFF	TGTGCCAGTACCAAGGGGTACGCGGGGGAGCAGTTCTTC
TRBV7-2	TRBJ2-1	-	TRBD2	CASSLDASGSYNEQFF	TGTGCCAGCAGCTTAGATGCTAGCGGCTCCTACAATGAGCAGTTCTTC
TRBV18	TRBJ2-7	-	-	CASSPAGNEQYF	TGTGCCAGCTCACCGGCAGGGAACGAGCAGTACTTC
TRBV7-2	TRBJ2-5	-	TRBD1	CASSEKQGFGETQYF	TGTGCCAGCAGCGAAAAACAGGGGTTCGGCGAGACCCAGTACTTC
TRBV7-2	TRBJ2-3	-	TRBD2	CASSLGLAGVGTQYF	TGTGCCAGCAGTCTAGGACTAGCGGGAGTCGGTACGCAGTATTTT
TRBV5-8	TRBJ2-1	few	-	CASSLLDSYNEQFF	TGTGCCAGCAGCTTGCTGGACAGCTACAATGAGCAGTTCTTC
TRBV11-2	TRBJ2-1	-	-	CASSLARFGYNEQFF	TGTGCCAGCAGCTTAGCGCGGTTTGGCTACAATGAGCAGTTCTTC
TRBV7-9	TRBJ2-1	-	-	CASSSKDYPSYNEQFF	TGTGCCAGCAGCTCAAAGGACTACCCCTCCTACAATGAGCAGTTCTTC
TRBV30	TRBJ2-3	few	TRBD2	CAWGGRITSGIHTDTQYF	TGTGCCTGGGGAGGACGGATTACTAGCGGAATCCACACAGATACGCAGTATTTT
TRBV7-3	TRBJ2-7	-	-	CASSLTSVTYEQYF	TGTGCCAGCAGCTTAACGTCAGTCACCTACGAGCAGTACTTC
TRBV6-5	TRBJ2-7	few	-	CASTTGPARTYEQYF	TGTGCCAGCACAACTGGGCCTGCCCGAACCTACGAGCAGTACTTC
TRBV19	TRBJ2-7	few	-	CASSRTTGDYEQYF	TGTGCCAGTAGTAGGACGACGGGGGACTACGAGCAGTACTTC
TRBV9	TRBJ2-7	-	-	CASSAQGGSAYEQYF	TGTGCCAGCAGCGCCCAGGGGGGAAGCGCCTACGAGCAGTACTTC
TRBV6-5	TRBJ2-1	-	-	CASSRSGRGEQFF	TGTGCCAGCAGCCGCTCCGGTCGAGGTGAGCAGTTCTTC
TRBV7-8	TRBJ2-2	few	-	CASSVTGTLHTGELFF	TGTGCCAGCAGCGTCACCGGGACACTCCACACCGGGGAGCTGTTTTTT
TRBV6-5	TRBJ2-7	-	TRBD2	CVALAASYEQYF	TGTGTCGCCCTAGCGGCCTCCTACGAGCAGTACTTC
TRBV11-2	TRBJ2-2	few	TRBD2	CASSTYRGGYTGELFF	TGTGCCAGCAGCACATATCGGGGGGGATACACCGGGGAGCTGTTTTTT
TRBV19	TRBJ1-1	-	TRBD1	CASSRDRVNTEAFF	TGTGCCAGTAGTCGGGACAGAGTGAACACTGAAGCTTTCTTT
TRBV30	TRBJ2-7	once	TRBD2	CAWSMAGASYEQYF	TGTGCCTGGAGTATGGCGGGAGCCTCCTACGAGCAGTACTTC
TRBV6-1	TRBJ1-2	-	-	CASSVQGKYGYTF	TGTGCCAGCAGTGTGCAGGGCAAGTATGGCTACACCTTC
TRBV5-8	TRBJ2-7	-	-	CASSRTWSSNEQYF	TGTGCCAGCAGCCGTACCTGGTCCAGTAACGAGCAGTACTTC
TRBV19	TRBJ2-1	-	-	CASSMRQAVGEQFF	TGTGCCAGTAGTATGAGACAAGCGGTCGGTGAGCAGTTCTTC
TRBV5-1	TRBJ1-1	-	-	CASSLDWRVGVGSEAFF	TGCGCCAGCAGCTTGGATTGGAGGGTAGGCGTAGGTTCTGAAGCTTTCTTT
TRBV5-4	TRBJ2-5	-	TRBD2	CASSPLKAGGEETQYF	TGTGCCAGCAGCCCCTTGAAAGCGGGAGGGGAGGAGACCCAGTACTTC
TRBV30	TRBJ2-1	-	TRBD2	CAWSVAAGGYNEQFF	TGTGCCTGGAGTGTAGCAGCGGGAGGGTACAATGAGCAGTTCTTC
TRBV5-6	TRBJ2-5	few	TRBD1	CASSLDRGRREETQYF	TGTGCCAGCAGCTTGGATAGGGGGCGTAGGGAAGAGACCCAGTACTTC
TRBV28	TRBJ1-3	-	-	CASQDSVSGNTIYF	TGTGCCAGCCAAGACAGCGTCTCTGGAAACACCATATATTTT
TRBV6-1	TRBJ1-3	-	-	CASRENYSGNTIYF	TGTGCCAGCAGAGAAAATTACTCTGGAAACACCATATATTTT
TRBV30	TRBJ2-5	-	-	CAWARDCQQYF	TGTGCCTGGGCTAGGGACTGCCAGCAGTACTTC
TRBV9	TRBJ2-1	-	-	CASSDSGLSYDEQFF	TGTGCCAGCAGCGATTCGGGACTCTCGTACGATGAGCAGTTCTTC
TRBV5-1	TRBJ1-2	-	-	CASSADGTNYGYTF	TGCGCCAGCAGCGCCGACGGGACTAACTATGGCTACACCTTC
TRBV12-5	TRBJ2-3	-	TRBD2	CASGLIAGAGFDTQYF	TGTGCTAGTGGCCTTATAGCGGGGGCCGGTTTCGATACGCAGTATTTT